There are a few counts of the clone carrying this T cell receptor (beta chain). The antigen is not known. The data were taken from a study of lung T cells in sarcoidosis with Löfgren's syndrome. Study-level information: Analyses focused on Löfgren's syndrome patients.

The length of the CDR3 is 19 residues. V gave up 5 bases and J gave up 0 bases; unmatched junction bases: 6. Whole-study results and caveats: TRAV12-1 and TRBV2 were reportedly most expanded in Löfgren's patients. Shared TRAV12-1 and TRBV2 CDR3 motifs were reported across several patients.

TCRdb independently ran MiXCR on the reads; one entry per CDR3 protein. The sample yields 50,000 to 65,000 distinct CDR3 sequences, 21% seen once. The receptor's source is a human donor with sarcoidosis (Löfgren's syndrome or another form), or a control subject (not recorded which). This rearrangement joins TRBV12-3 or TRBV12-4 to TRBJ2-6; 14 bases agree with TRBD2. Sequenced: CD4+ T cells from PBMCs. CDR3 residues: CASSPGLAGADSGANVLTF. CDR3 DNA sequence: TGTGCCAGCAGTCCGGGACTAGCGGGGGCCGACTCTGGGGCCAACGTCCTGACTTTC.